This T cell receptor beta chain stems from a study of a mutant IDH1 vaccine in newly diagnosed glioma. For the study at large: Patients were given eight vaccinations, scheduled in weeks 1, 3, 5, 7, 11, 15, 19 and 23. Vaccines were begun 4-6 weeks after radiotherapy alone, or with temozolomide cycles.

Time point noted: week 23, last vaccination. Each dose delivered 300 ug of mutant IDH1 20-mer peptide subcutaneously with imiquimod. Study outcomes and limitations: The study observed vaccine-induced immune responses in roughly 95% of patients.

A word on this clone: Its antigen remains unidentified.

The data were produced by immunoSEQ multiplex PCR, yet TCRdb's version contains in-frame clones alone and is incomplete. Of about 65,000 clones in the sample, about 85% were seen once. This TCR derives from a man between 25 and 39 years old with glioma. The input for sequencing was PBMCs, taken from a glioma patient whose treatment included an IDH1 peptide vaccine.

As DNA, the CDR3 is TGTGCCAGCAGCTCCGCGACAGGGGCGGACACTGAAGCTTTCTTT. The encoded protein is CASSSATGADTEAFF. This chain joins TRBV7-9 and TRBJ1-1, with 8 bases identical to TRBD1. The V segment lost 4 bases and the J segment 3 bases; nucleotides outside the gene matches: 7. Germline V gene data show CDR1 as SEHNR and CDR2 as FQNEAQ (reference sequence). This CDR3 comprises 15 residues.